The rows below give T cell receptor beta chains drawn from one sample of a study of regulatory T cells in long-lasting Graves disease. One entry per CDR3 protein, called by TCRdb with MiXCR from the multiplex PCR reads. The table shows 350,000 to 450,000 distinct CDR3 sequences, with roughly 17% occurring only once. These records were also assigned to another study, of T cells in Graves' hyperthyroidism and ophthalmopathy.

Sample: peripheral blood mononuclear cells (PBMCs), taken at new diagnosis, from a patient treated with antithyroid drugs. These receptors were obtained from a man aged 35-49 years with Graves disease. Both conserved end residues are part of each CDR3. A D gene is named only where the DNA matches it firmly. Clone size is not always given. Where it is, it says once, few, many or a class for expanded clones.

J | D | V | size | CDR3 | DNA
TRBJ1-4 | - | TRBV7-2 | - | CASSLRSFGYNNEKLFF | TGTGCCAGCAGCTTAAGGTCGTTCGGCTACAATAATGAAAAACTGTTTTTT
TRBJ1-3 | - | TRBV11-2 | many | CASSLGAGEDTIYF | TGTGCCAGCAGCTTAGGGGCAGGGGAAGACACCATATATTTT
TRBJ1-5 | - | TRBV28 | - | CASSFTRLVSNQPQHF | TGTGCCAGCAGTTTTACGAGGTTGGTGAGCAATCAGCCCCAGCATTTT
TRBJ1-1 | TRBD1 | TRBV24-1 | many | CATKRDRGRTEAFF | TGTGCCACCAAACGGGACAGGGGGCGAACTGAAGCTTTCTTT
TRBJ1-5 | - | TRBV7-9 | few | CASSLRPGHSQHF | TGTGCCAGCAGCTTACGACCTGGGCACTCCCAGCATTTT
TRBJ1-1 | - | TRBV7-9 | many | CASSLFGANTEAFF | TGTGCCAGCAGCTTATTCGGAGCGAACACTGAAGCTTTCTTT
TRBJ2-1 | TRBD1 | TRBV12-3/TRBV12-4 | many | CASSTGTGGFNEQFF | TGTGCCAGCAGCACCGGGACAGGGGGCTTCAATGAGCAGTTCTTC
TRBJ2-2 | - | TRBV11-2 | few | CASSLALLGELFF | TGTGCCAGCAGCTTAGCCCTCCTGGGGGAGCTGTTTTTC
TRBJ2-1 | - | TRBV11-2 | - | CASSSDGSSYNEQFF | TGTGCCAGCAGCTCGGACGGTAGCTCCTACAATGAGCAGTTCTTC
TRBJ1-4 | - | TRBV11-2 | - | CASSFGQPNEKLFF | TGTGCCAGCAGCTTTGGGCAGCCTAATGAAAAACTGTTTTTT
TRBJ1-5 | TRBD1 | TRBV5-6 | - | CASSLGGQGVQPQHF | TGTGCCAGCAGCTTGGGGGGACAGGGGGTCCAGCCCCAGCATTTT
TRBJ1-1 | - | TRBV6-5 | many | CASSYKDSGFF | TGTGCCAGCAGTTACAAGGACTCGGGTTTCTTT
TRBJ2-1 | - | TRBV20-1 | many | CSARKGSYNEQFF | TGCAGTGCTCGAAAGGGGAGCTACAATGAGCAGTTCTTC
TRBJ1-2 | - | TRBV20-1 | - | CSARGDSYGYTF | TGCAGTGCTAGAGGAGACAGTTATGGCTACACCTTC
TRBJ2-7 | - | TRBV5-6 | - | CASSFITGRYEQYF | TGTGCCAGCAGCTTTATTACAGGGAGGTACGAGCAGTACTTC
TRBJ2-1 | TRBD2 | TRBV29-1 | - | CSVEGLAGDRRAYNEQFF | TGCAGCGTTGAGGGGCTAGCGGGGGATCGGCGGGCCTACAATGAGCAGTTCTTC
TRBJ2-2 | TRBD2 | TRBV7-3 | - | CASSPGLAGGLNTGELFF | TGTGCCAGCAGCCCGGGACTAGCGGGGGGGCTAAACACCGGGGAGCTGTTTTTT
TRBJ2-5 | TRBD1 | TRBV11-3 | - | CASSLSTGTGHGETQYF | TGTGCCAGCAGCTTGAGTACCGGGACAGGGCATGGGGAGACCCAGTACTTC